This T cell receptor (beta chain) was sequenced during a study of cytomegalovirus exposure and HLA in healthy donors. General study points: CMV serostatus was the only recorded immune exposure for donors.

Regarding this clone: The antigen is unknown.

V shed 0 bases, J shed 1 base, and the junction held 4 bases outside the gene matches. In germline, CDR1 is SGHKS, CDR2 YYEKEE (reference sequence). The CDR3 contains 17 residues. PCR employed 60 Vbeta and 13 Jbeta primers. The table came from immunoSEQ multiplex PCR; TCRdb's copy has only in-frame clones and leaves some out. The table lists some 130,000 clones, about 79% of them singletons. The source of this sequence is a man younger than 30 in good health and CMV-seronegative. The chain is built from TRBV5-5 and TRBJ2-6, with 7 bases that match TRBD1. What was sequenced was PBMCs. Written as DNA, the CDR3 is TGTGCCAGCAGCTTGGACAGGGGAAGGTCTGGGGCCAACGTCCTGACTTTC. Translation: CASSLDRGRSGANVLTF.